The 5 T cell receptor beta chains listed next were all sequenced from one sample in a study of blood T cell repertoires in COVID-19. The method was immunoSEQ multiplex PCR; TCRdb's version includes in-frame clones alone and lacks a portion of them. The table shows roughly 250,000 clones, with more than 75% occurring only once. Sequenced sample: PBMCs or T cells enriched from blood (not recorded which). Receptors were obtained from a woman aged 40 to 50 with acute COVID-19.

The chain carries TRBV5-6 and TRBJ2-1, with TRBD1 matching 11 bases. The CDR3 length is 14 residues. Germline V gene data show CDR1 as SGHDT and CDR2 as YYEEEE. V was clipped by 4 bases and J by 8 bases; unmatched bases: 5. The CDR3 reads CASSTDRGRDEQFF. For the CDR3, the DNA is TGTGCCAGCAGCACGGACAGGGGGCGGGATGAGCAGTTCTTC.

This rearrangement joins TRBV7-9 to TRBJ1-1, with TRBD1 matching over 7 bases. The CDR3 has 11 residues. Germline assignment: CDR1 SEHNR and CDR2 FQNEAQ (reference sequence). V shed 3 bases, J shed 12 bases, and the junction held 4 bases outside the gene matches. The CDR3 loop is CASSLTGQTFF. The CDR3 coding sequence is TGTGCCAGCAGCTTGACAGGGCAGACTTTCTTT. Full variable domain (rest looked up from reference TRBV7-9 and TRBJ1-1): DTGVSQNPRHKITKRGQNVTFRCDPISEHNRLYWYRQTLGQGPEFLTYFQNEAQLEKSRLLSDRFSAERPKGSFSTLEIQRTEQGDSAMYLCASSLTGQTFFGQGTRLTVV.

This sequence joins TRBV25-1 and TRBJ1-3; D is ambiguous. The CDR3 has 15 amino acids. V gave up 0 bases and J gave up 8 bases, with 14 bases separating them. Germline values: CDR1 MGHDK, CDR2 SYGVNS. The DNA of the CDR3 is TGTGCCAGCAGTGAATATAGTTCAAAACGGGACACCATATATTTT. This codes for CASSEYSSKRDTIYF.

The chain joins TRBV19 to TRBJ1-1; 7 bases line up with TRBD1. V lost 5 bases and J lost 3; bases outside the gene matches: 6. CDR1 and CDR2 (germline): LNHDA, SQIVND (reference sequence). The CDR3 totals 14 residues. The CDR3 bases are TGTGCCAGTAGTGATCGACAGGGCTACACTGAAGCTTTCTTT. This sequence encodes CASSDRQGYTEAFF.

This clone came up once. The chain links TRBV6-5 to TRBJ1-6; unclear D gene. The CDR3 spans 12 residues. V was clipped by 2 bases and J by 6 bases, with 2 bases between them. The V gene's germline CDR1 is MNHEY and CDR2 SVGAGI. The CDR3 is CASSYRNSPLHF. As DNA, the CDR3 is TGTGCCAGCAGTTACCGTAATTCACCCCTCCACTTT.